The clone carrying this T cell receptor (beta chain) was found a few times. The V segment lost 0 bases and the J segment 8 bases; nucleotides outside the gene matches: 6. Looked up from germline, CDR1 is LGHNA and CDR2 is YSLEER. The CDR3 has 14 amino acids. The entry originates in a study of T-cell memory formation after mild COVID-19. TCRdb fed the 5' RACE reads into MiXCR, producing one record per CDR3 protein. The sample lists 35,000 to 45,000 distinct CDR3 sequences; 7.3% were seen once. V is TRBV4-3 and J is TRBJ1-2; 7 nucleotides line up with TRBD1. Sample: PBMCs or a T cell subset sorted from them (not recorded which). The sequence derives from a man aged 18 to 30 who had mild COVID-19 (a few samples of this study predate the infection). Cell type and time point are not known. Here the CDR3 DNA reads TGCGCCAGCAGCCAAGATAGGGACAGTCCCGGCTACACCTTC. Amino acid sequence: CASSQDRDSPGYTF.